The 23 T cell receptor beta chains below all came from one sample that was sequenced in a study of cytomegalovirus exposure and HLA in healthy donors. The PCR employed 60 Vbeta primers together with 13 Jbeta primers. The assay was immunoSEQ multiplex PCR, and TCRdb's table has in-frame clones only and misses some. This repertoire comprises under 200,000 clones; its ten largest clones make up about 0.8%. Sequencing used PBMCs. These receptors were collected from a woman in her late teens or twenties in good health and CMV-seropositive.

J is TRBJ1-3 and V is TRBV7-9, with 10 bases fitting TRBD1. After removal of 6 bases from V and 7 bases from J, the junction contained 9 bases not matched to a gene. From germline, CDR1 is SEHNR and CDR2 FQNEAQ (reference sequence). This CDR3 has 15 residues. This CDR3 is CASRVTGGEGNTIYF. CDR3 nucleotides: TGTGCCAGCAGAGTGACAGGGGGCGAGGGGAACACCATATATTTT.

The chain couples TRBV6-5 to TRBJ2-5, with a weak D call TRBD2 (5 bases). The ends were cut back, 7 bases at V and 9 bases at J, with 12 bases in the middle. The CDR3 loop spans 11 amino acids. The germline V gene has CDR1 MNHEY and CDR2 SVGAGI. The CDR3 spells CASTDMEAQYF. The CDR3 DNA reads as TGTGCCAGCACCGACATGGAGGCCCAGTACTTC.

V is TRBV5-1 and J is TRBJ2-7, with a tentative D call TRBD1 (6 bases). Deletions cut 5 bases from V and 1 base from J, with 16 bases between. Per germline, CDR1 SGHRS and CDR2 YFSETQ. CDR3 length: 15 residues. The CDR3 here is CASRLTGTTSYEQYF. The CDR3 bases are TGCGCCAGCAGACTTACCGGGACAACTTCCTACGAGCAGTACTTC.

The genes are TRBV4-1 and TRBJ2-7; 7 bases are shared with TRBD1. V shed 0 bases, J shed 3 bases, and the junction held 5 bases outside the gene matches. This CDR3 region has 15 residues. Germline V gene lookup returns CDR1 MGHRA and CDR2 YSYEKL. The CDR3 region is CASSQDPTGNYEQYF. Here the CDR3 DNA reads TGCGCCAGCAGCCAAGACCCGACAGGGAACTACGAGCAGTACTTC.

The chain recombines TRBV29-1 with TRBJ2-3; TRBD2 matches at 9 bases. CDR1 is SQVTM, CDR2 ANQGSEA, per germline. The CDR3 length is 16 residues. V trimming: 4 bases; J trimming: 0 bases; junction bases outside the gene matches: 8. CDR3 protein: CSVVGGRAASTDTQYF. The CDR3 DNA sequence: TGCAGCGTTGTGGGCGGGAGGGCTGCTAGCACAGATACGCAGTATTTT.

The chain employs TRBV6-1 and TRBJ1-5; maybe TRBD1 (6 bases). V shed 8 bases and J shed 5 bases, with 10 bases lying between them. The germline V gene encodes CDR1 MNHNS and CDR2 SASEGT. This CDR3 comprises 12 residues. The CDR3 DNA sequence: TGTGCCAGCCGACAGGCCGATCAGCCCCAGCATTTT. Translation: CASRQADQPQHF.

The CDR3 DNA follows: TGTGCCAGCAGTCCAGATGGGACAGGGTGGGGCTATGGCTACACCTTC. This codes for CASSPDGTGWGYGYTF. The chain couples TRBV27 to TRBJ1-2; 9 bases map to TRBD1. V lost 5 bases and J lost 4; bases outside the gene matches: 11. CDR3 length: 16 residues. The germline CDR1 and CDR2 sequences are MNHEY and SMNVEV (reference sequence).

J is TRBJ2-7 and V is TRBV19; 13 nucleotides match TRBD2. CDR3 size: 17 residues. In germline, CDR1 is LNHDA, CDR2 SQIVND (reference sequence). The junction had 11 bases not matched to a gene; V was cut back by 5 bases and J by 4 bases. The CDR3 protein is CASSSRGLAGPSYEQYF. The CDR3 DNA reads as TGTGCCAGTAGTTCTCGGGGACTAGCGGGGCCGTCTTACGAGCAGTACTTC.

The chain combines TRBV6-1 with TRBJ2-3; TRBD2 matches at 7 bases. The CDR3 extends over 13 amino acids. Germline CDR1 is MNHNS and CDR2 is SASEGT. With 6 bases clipped from V and 6 bases from J, the junction kept 6 bases outside the gene matches. CDR3 DNA: TGTGCCAGCAGACTAGTCGGGGGGGATACGCAGTATTTT. Protein sequence: CASRLVGGDTQYF.

The V and J genes are TRBV6-5 and TRBJ1-5; D gene uncertain. Between the trimmed V and J ends, which lost 5 bases and 5 bases, there was a span of 10 bases. Germline values: CDR1 MNHEY, CDR2 SVGAGI. CDR3 length equals 13 residues. The CDR3 nucleotides read TGTGCCAGCAGTCGTCAAACGGATCAGCCCCAGCATTTT. It specifies CASSRQTDQPQHF.

The chain combines TRBV2 with TRBJ1-5; 10 bases match TRBD1. The ends lost 7 bases at V and 2 bases at J; junction bases unmatched: 5. Per the germline V gene, CDR1 is SNHLY and CDR2 is FYNNEI. There are 15 residues in the CDR3. In DNA, the CDR3 is TGTGCCAGCAAGCAGGACAGGGGGGGCAATCAGCCCCAGCATTTT. Translated, it gives CASKQDRGGNQPQHF.

The V call is TRBV27, the J call TRBJ1-1; D remains ambiguous. V dropped 5 bases and J dropped 0 bases, with 7 bases sitting between them. The CDR3 has 13 amino acids. CDR1 is MNHEY, CDR2 SMNVEV, per germline (reference sequence). This chain's CDR3 is CASSEGVNTEAFF. In nucleotides, the CDR3 is TGTGCCAGCAGTGAGGGCGTGAACACTGAAGCTTTCTTT.

The gene calls are TRBV15 and TRBJ2-7; 9 positions agree with TRBD1. The CDR3 loop spans 16 amino acids. The V and J ends lost 2 bases and 4 bases, in that order; junction bases with no gene match: 9. Germline CDR1 is LNHNV and CDR2 is YYDKDF (reference sequence). The CDR3 DNA reads as TGTGCCACCAGCAGATTACGGGACAGGGATCGGTACGAGCAGTACTTC. Translating it yields CATSRLRDRDRYEQYF.

The rearrangement uses TRBV25-1 and TRBJ1-2; TRBD1 aligns across 8 bases. CDR1 is MGHDK and CDR2 is SYGVNS in the germline V gene. V was pared by 2 bases and J by 4 bases, with 6 bases of the junction left unmatched. The length of the CDR3 is 15 residues. The CDR3 DNA follows: TGTGCCAGCAGTGAACTTGGGACAGGACCCTATGGCTACACCTTC. Protein product: CASSELGTGPYGYTF.

The V gene is TRBV18, the J gene TRBJ2-1; 11 bases map to TRBD2. With 4 bases clipped from V and 4 bases from J, the junction kept 9 bases outside the gene matches. The CDR3 totals 17 residues. Germline V CDR1 and CDR2: KGHSH, LQKENI. CDR3 DNA sequence: TGTGCCAGCTCACTAGGGACTAGCGGATATTATTACAATGAGCAGTTCTTC. Residues: CASSLGTSGYYYNEQFF.

The chain recombines TRBV2 with TRBJ1-1; no firm D call. The V gene's germline CDR1 is SNHLY and CDR2 FYNNEI. The CDR3 consists of 14 residues. V shed 4 bases and J shed 2 bases, with 11 bases lying between them. CDR3 DNA sequence: TGTGCCAGCAGTGCGGTCAGCGCAAACACTGAAGCTTTCTTT. Translated, it gives CASSAVSANTEAFF.

The chain combines TRBV5-1 with TRBJ1-2; 8 nucleotides align to TRBD1. The ends lost 4 bases at V and 7 bases at J; junction bases unmatched: 9. CDR3 length: 14 amino acids. Germline V gene lookup returns CDR1 SGHRS and CDR2 YFSETQ. CDR3: CASSGRTGTVGYTF. CDR3 DNA sequence: TGCGCCAGCAGCGGGCGGACAGGGACTGTTGGCTACACCTTC.

This rearrangement joins TRBV6-6 to TRBJ1-6; 7 bases are shared with TRBD1. V dropped 7 bases and J dropped 7; count of bases not matched to a gene: 10. This CDR3 has 15 amino acids. In germline, CDR1 is MNHNY, CDR2 SVGAGI (reference sequence). The CDR3 sequence: CASKEQGPPNSPLHF. The CDR3 DNA reads TGTGCCAGCAAAGAACAGGGGCCCCCCAATTCACCCCTCCACTTT.

The V and J genes are TRBV30 and TRBJ2-5; 11 nucleotides match TRBD2. Trimming removed 0 bases from V and 5 bases from J; junction bases left unmatched: 5. This CDR3 region has 15 residues. The germline V gene has CDR1 GTSNPN and CDR2 SVGIG (reference sequence). The CDR3, as DNA: TGTGCCTGGAGTGTACTAGCGGGAGAGAGTGAGACCCAGTACTTC. Residues: CAWSVLAGESETQYF.

J is TRBJ1-1 and V is TRBV7-2, with D uncertain. V was clipped by 5 bases and J by 4 bases, with 11 bases between them. The length of the CDR3 is 13 residues. In germline, CDR1 is SGHTA, CDR2 FQGNSA. CDR3 nucleotide sequence: TGTGCCAGCAGCCCAAAGAGAGTCACTGAAGCTTTCTTT. Amino acids: CASSPKRVTEAFF.

The chain employs TRBV30 and TRBJ1-3; D is possibly TRBD1 (5 bases). This CDR3 contains 15 residues. Trimming took off 0 bases at V and 0 bases at J, with 9 bases between the two ends. The germline CDR1 and CDR2 sequences are GTSNPN and SVGIG (reference sequence). CDR3 sequence: CAWSVGESSGNTIYF. The CDR3 DNA reads as TGTGCCTGGAGTGTAGGGGAAAGCTCTGGAAACACCATATATTTT.

This chain joins TRBV5-4 and TRBJ1-1; no clear D. The CDR3 contains 13 residues. CDR1 SGHNT and CDR2 YYREEE come from the germline V gene (reference sequence). V gave up 9 bases and J gave up 3 bases, with 15 bases separating them. The CDR3 DNA sequence: TGTGCCACCCGCCCGAAGGAGGACACTGAAGCTTTCTTT. Its translation is CATRPKEDTEAFF.

The rearrangement links TRBV9 to TRBJ1-2; TRBD1 might be the D (5 bases). The V end was cut by 3 bases, the J end by 2 bases, with 8 bases between. The CDR3 has 13 residues. CDR1 is SGDLS and CDR2 is YYNGEE in the germline V gene. The CDR3 protein is CASSAAGNYGYTF. CDR3 bases: TGTGCCAGCAGCGCGGCAGGGAACTATGGCTACACCTTC.